These 24 T cell receptor beta chains originate from one sample sequenced in a study of cytomegalovirus exposure and HLA in healthy donors. The PCR made use of 60 Vbeta and 13 Jbeta primers. Here immunoSEQ multiplex PCR was the method, and the copy in TCRdb shows in-frame clones only, minus some. Here the sample spans roughly 200,000 clones, approximately 80% being singletons. The specimen sequenced was PBMCs. All receptors come from a woman aged 45-60 years in good health and CMV-seronegative.

The chain couples TRBV7-3 to TRBJ2-1; TRBD2 is a possible D gene (7 bases). CDR1 is SGHTA, CDR2 FQGTGA, per germline. The CDR3 is made up of 16 amino acids. With 2 bases removed from V and 6 bases from J, the gap between germline ends came to 17 bases. The CDR3 loop reads CASSLGGGRNPNEQFF. In DNA, the CDR3 is TGTGCCAGCAGCTTAGGGGGGGGGCGAAATCCCAATGAGCAGTTCTTC.

This clone showed up just once. The rearrangement uses TRBV4-2 and TRBJ1-6, with D perhaps TRBD1 (6 bases). V lost 4 bases to trimming and J lost 5 bases, with 15 bases between them. The CDR3 contains 16 residues. Germline loops: CDR1 LGHNA, CDR2 YNFKEQ. The CDR3: CASSRRPGHDNSPLHF. Here the CDR3 DNA reads TGTGCCAGCAGCCGACGACCGGGACACGATAATTCACCCCTCCACTTT.

By frequency in the sample, this clone is medium-sized. The chain couples TRBV7-9 to TRBJ2-1, with 9 bases matching TRBD1. V trimming: 4 bases; J trimming: 6 bases; junction bases outside the gene matches: 10. The germline V gene encodes CDR1 SEHNR and CDR2 FQNEAQ (reference sequence). CDR3 size: 16 residues. The CDR3 region is CASSYPGTGSPNEQFF. The DNA of the CDR3 is TGTGCCAGCAGCTACCCGGGGACAGGGAGCCCCAATGAGCAGTTCTTC.

The rearrangement links TRBV6-5 to TRBJ1-2; possibly TRBD1 for D (5 bases). CDR1 and CDR2 (germline): MNHEY, SVGAGI. The CDR3 has 14 residues. V lost 4 bases and J lost 4, with 13 bases in between. The CDR3: CASSWGQGVYGYTF. The DNA of the CDR3 is TGTGCCAGCAGTTGGGGTCAGGGTGTCTATGGCTACACCTTC.

This sequence joins TRBV5-1 and TRBJ1-1; possibly TRBD1 for D (5 bases). CDR1 is SGHRS, CDR2 YFSETQ, per germline. This CDR3 spans 14 amino acids. V lost 6 bases and J lost 3, with 15 bases in between. The chain's CDR3 is CASKAHRGDTEAFF. The CDR3 nucleotides read TGCGCCAGCAAGGCCCATCGGGGGGACACTGAAGCTTTCTTT.

Only one count was recorded for this clone. This rearrangement joins TRBV29-1 to TRBJ2-7, with D possibly being TRBD1 (6 bases). Germline V gene sequence: CDR1 SQVTM, CDR2 ANQGSEA. The CDR3 runs 14 residues. V lost 3 bases and J lost 3, with 15 bases in between. In nucleotides, the CDR3 is TGCAGCGTTGAGGCTACAGGGTCAGGCTACGAGCAGTACTTC. It encodes CSVEATGSGYEQYF.

The V gene is TRBV9, the J gene TRBJ2-3, with TRBD2 matching 7 bases. The ends lost 3 bases at V and 0 bases at J; junction bases unmatched: 4. The CDR3 has 15 amino acids. CDR1 is SGDLS and CDR2 is YYNGEE in the germline V gene. The CDR3 DNA is TGTGCCAGCAGCGCAACTAGCGCAAGCACAGATACGCAGTATTTT. This sequence encodes CASSATSASTDTQYF.

This chain joins TRBV30 and TRBJ2-1; 10 bases match TRBD2. The CDR3 spans 15 residues. V shed 3 bases and J 6 bases; nucleotides not matched to a gene: 8. Germline V lookup: CDR1 GTSNPN, CDR2 SVGIG (reference sequence). The CDR3 sequence: CAWSLRGLAINEQFF. The CDR3 DNA reads as TGTGCCTGGAGCCTCCGGGGACTAGCGATCAATGAGCAGTTCTTC.

The CDR3 sequence: CASIYPRGRSTEAFF. Here the CDR3 DNA reads TGTGCCAGCATATACCCAAGGGGTCGAAGCACTGAAGCTTTCTTT. J is TRBJ1-1 and V is TRBV7-2, with a weak D call TRBD1 (5 bases). V was pared by 7 bases and J by 4 bases, with 19 bases between. Germline values: CDR1 SGHTA, CDR2 FQGNSA. The CDR3 runs 15 residues.

CDR3 sequence: CASSPTSGSFHEQYF. The CDR3 nucleotides are TGTGCCAGCAGCCCAACTAGCGGGAGCTTCCACGAGCAGTACTTC. The chain couples TRBV9 to TRBJ2-7; 11 nucleotides agree with TRBD2. J lost 5 bases, V lost 4 bases, and 8 bases had no gene match. Germline V gene lookup returns CDR1 SGDLS and CDR2 YYNGEE. The CDR3 covers 15 residues. The variable domain in full, completed from reference TRBV9 and TRBJ2-7, reads DSGVTQTPKHLITATGQRVTLRCSPRSGDLSVYWYQQSLDQGLQFLIQYYNGEERAKGNILERFSAQQFPDLHSELNLSSLELGDSALYFCASSPTSGSFHEQYFGPGTRLTVT.

The chain employs TRBV7-6 and TRBJ2-7; the match to TRBD2 covers 11 bases. V lost 1 base and J lost 5; bases outside the gene matches: 7. The CDR3 is 16 residues long. Germline V gene lookup returns CDR1 SGHVS and CDR2 FNYEAQ. CDR3 DNA sequence: TGTGCCAGCAGCTTAGGGATAGCGGGAGGGTTGGACGAGCAGTACTTC. Amino acids: CASSLGIAGGLDEQYF.

V gene TRBV6-1 combines with J gene TRBJ2-7, with 9 bases identical to TRBD1. This CDR3 region has 15 residues. The ends lost 3 bases at V and 4 bases at J; junction bases unmatched: 7. Germline V gene data show CDR1 as MNHNS and CDR2 as SASEGT. CDR3 coding DNA: TGTGCCAGCAGTGATGGTGACAGGGGGGCTTACGAGCAGTACTTC. Residues: CASSDGDRGAYEQYF.

This clone was seen once. The genes are TRBV2 and TRBJ2-5, with 12 positions matching TRBD2. From germline, CDR1 is SNHLY and CDR2 FYNNEI. This CDR3 has 15 amino acids. With V trimmed by 7 bases and J by 5 bases, 8 bases remained unmatched. DNA for the CDR3: TGTGCCAGCACTCCGACTAGCGGGGGAGGGGAGACCCAGTACTTC. Protein: CASTPTSGGGETQYF.

The chain couples TRBV10-2 to TRBJ2-2; maybe TRBD2 (6 bases). The CDR3 has 13 amino acids. Germline CDR1 is WSHSY and CDR2 is SAAADI. V lost 6 bases and J lost 4, with 9 bases in between. CDR3 region: CASRFSGTGELFF. Here the CDR3 DNA reads TGCGCCAGCAGGTTTAGCGGCACCGGGGAGCTGTTTTTT.

The chain couples TRBV15 to TRBJ1-1; D is possibly TRBD1 (6 bases). Germline-derived CDR1 and CDR2 are LNHNV and YYDKDF (reference sequence). With 4 bases removed from V and 9 bases from J, the gap between germline ends came to 18 bases. The length of the CDR3 is 14 residues. The chain's CDR3 is CATSTDLNGDKAFF. The CDR3 coding sequence is TGTGCCACCAGCACCGACTTGAACGGGGACAAAGCTTTCTTT.

The chain is built from TRBV5-1 and TRBJ2-7; TRBD1 matches at 7 bases. The germline V gene has CDR1 SGHRS and CDR2 YFSETQ. The CDR3 extends over 16 amino acids. After removal of 4 bases from V and 7 bases from J, the junction contained 17 bases not matched to a gene. CDR3: CASSPRGLGGTGEQYF. In nucleotides, the CDR3 is TGCGCCAGCAGCCCCAGGGGGTTAGGTGGTACGGGGGAGCAGTACTTC.

This rearrangement joins TRBV6-6 to TRBJ1-4, with D unresolved. Looked up from germline, CDR1 is MNHNY and CDR2 is SVGAGI (reference sequence). The CDR3 is 16 residues long. V was cut by 6 bases and J by 3 bases, with 17 bases left in between. CDR3 sequence reads: CASRAAGVGANEKLFF. CDR3 DNA: TGTGCCAGCAGGGCCGCGGGCGTCGGGGCTAATGAAAAACTGTTTTTT.

This chain uses TRBV18 with TRBJ1-5, with D uncertain. The CDR3 runs 15 residues. Trimming took 8 bases from V and 2 from J, leaving 16 bases between them. Germline-derived CDR1 and CDR2 are KGHSH and LQKENI. The CDR3 coding sequence is TGTGCCAGCGCGACGGGGTTCGAGGGCAATCAGCCCCAGCATTTT. Encoded protein: CASATGFEGNQPQHF.

J is TRBJ2-6 and V is TRBV9; 9 positions match TRBD1. The CDR3 spans 18 residues. The V segment lost 4 bases and the J segment 4 bases; nucleotides outside the gene matches: 12. Germline V lookup: CDR1 SGDLS, CDR2 YYNGEE. For the CDR3, the DNA is TGTGCCAGCAGCACTCAAACCCGGGACAGGGCCGGGGCCAACGTCCTGACTTTC. Translating it yields CASSTQTRDRAGANVLTF.

The CDR3 coding sequence is TGTGCCAGCAGTTTAGGGGGCCCCGTGGACGAGCAGTACTTC. Protein sequence: CASSLGGPVDEQYF. The chain uses TRBV6-5 and TRBJ2-7, with 7 bases lining up with TRBD1. The CDR3 spans 14 residues. The germline V gene encodes CDR1 MNHEY and CDR2 SVGAGI. V lost 4 bases and J lost 5; bases outside the gene matches: 8.

The rearrangement joins TRBV6-1 to TRBJ2-3; weak D call: TRBD2 (5 bases). Trimming pared 3 bases from V and 10 bases from J, leaving 14 bases between. CDR1 is MNHNS, CDR2 SASEGT, per germline. The CDR3 covers 13 residues. The CDR3 sequence: CASSDLGPGAQYF. The CDR3 DNA reads TGTGCCAGCAGTGATCTCGGACCCGGGGCGCAGTATTTT.

In the case of this clone: A junction end diverges from the germline sequence, so it may reflect a read error. The gene calls are TRBV6-6 and TRBJ2-3; D perhaps matches TRBD1 (6 bases). This CDR3 has 14 amino acids. The germline V gene has CDR1 MNHNY and CDR2 SVGAGI (reference sequence). In DNA form, the CDR3 reads TGTGCCGGCAGTTACACAGGGAGATCAGATACGCAGTATTTT. Its translation: CAGSYTGRSDTQYF.

The rearrangement joins TRBV5-1 to TRBJ2-1; TRBD2 matches at 11 bases. The length of the CDR3 is 16 residues. Trimming took 1 base from V and 8 from J; bases not matched to a gene: 8. Germline V gene lookup returns CDR1 SGHRS and CDR2 YFSETQ. The CDR3 is CASSLTSGSVNHEQFF. CDR3 coding DNA: TGCGCCAGCAGCTTGACTAGCGGGAGTGTAAACCATGAGCAGTTCTTC.

The chain combines TRBV9 with TRBJ2-3, with 8 bases fitting TRBD2. Germline V gene lookup returns CDR1 SGDLS and CDR2 YYNGEE. The CDR3 is made up of 16 amino acids. The V segment lost 0 bases and the J segment 3 bases; nucleotides outside the gene matches: 6. The CDR3, as DNA: TGTGCCAGCAGCGTAGCGGCGGGGGGAACAACAGATACGCAGTATTTT. This gives the protein CASSVAAGGTTDTQYF.